The 8 T cell receptor beta chains reported below all come from one sample, sequenced in a study of shared clonotypes between healthy human individuals. This table comes from immunoSEQ multiplex PCR, and its TCRdb copy is limited to in-frame clones, with some not included. Among roughly 1,100,000 clones listed, 70% to 80% were seen once. Sequencing was performed on memory CD4+ T cells sorted from blood. Subset defined: CD45RA-negative fraction. These receptor sequences come from a man aged 18 to 30 in good health.

As concerns this clone: The same CDR3 arises from other DNA sequences in this sample as well. J is TRBJ2-7 and V is TRBV5-1; 13 bases are shared with TRBD2. The CDR3 contains 15 residues. V dropped 4 bases and J dropped 2; count of bases not matched to a gene: 3. Germline CDR1 and CDR2: SGHRS and YFSETQ. CDR3 residues: CASSLGLAGAYEQYF. CDR3 in DNA: TGCGCCAGCAGCCTCGGACTAGCGGGAGCCTACGAGCAGTACTTC.

CDR3 loop: CASSLEFAGGSPQHF. CDR3 in DNA: TGTGCCAGCAGCTTGGAATTTGCAGGGGGATCGCCCCAGCATTTT. The gene calls are TRBV5-5 and TRBJ1-5; 7 positions agree with TRBD1. The ends lost 0 bases at V and 9 bases at J; junction bases unmatched: 9. From germline, CDR1 is SGHKS and CDR2 YYEKEE (reference sequence). The length of the CDR3 is 15 residues.

The rearrangement joins TRBV9 to TRBJ2-2; D remains ambiguous. CDR3 length: 14 amino acids. CDR1 is SGDLS and CDR2 is YYNGEE in the germline V gene. V lost 1 base to trimming and J lost 5 bases, with 9 bases between them. CDR3 sequence reads: CASSVWGGTGELFF. The DNA of the CDR3 is TGTGCCAGCAGCGTATGGGGTGGGACCGGGGAGCTGTTTTTT.

Notes on this clone: A read error may produce the germline difference seen at one junction end. This chain uses TRBV2 with TRBJ1-4; D may be TRBD1 (6 bases). CDR1 is SNHLY, CDR2 FYNNEI, per germline. This CDR3 is 14 amino acids long. CDR3 DNA sequence: TGTGCCAGCAGAGAAGACAGGAGTATTGAAAAACTGTTTTTT. Translating gives CASREDRSIEKLFF.

The chain carries TRBV25-1 and TRBJ2-1, with 9 bases that match TRBD2. Germline CDR1 is MGHDK and CDR2 is SYGVNS. The CDR3 extends over 16 amino acids. After removal of 4 bases from V and 8 bases from J, the junction contained 12 bases not matched to a gene. CDR3 sequence: CASSGGLAGRTYEQFF. In DNA, the CDR3 is TGTGCCAGCAGTGGAGGGCTAGCGGGACGGACCTATGAGCAGTTCTTC.

A single count supports this clone. The chain links TRBV28 to TRBJ2-7; TRBD1 is a possible D gene (6 bases). Germline CDR1 MDHEN, CDR2 SYDVKM. Between the trimmed V and J ends, which lost 3 bases and 5 bases, there was a span of 14 bases. This CDR3 has 14 amino acids. The CDR3 region is CASSLLGQTHEQYF. The CDR3 nucleotides read TGTGCCAGCAGTTTGTTGGGACAAACCCACGAGCAGTACTTC.

V gene TRBV30 combines with J gene TRBJ2-7; D uncertain. V lost 3 bases to trimming and J lost 5 bases, with 14 bases between them. The CDR3 extends over 13 amino acids. Per germline, CDR1 GTSNPN and CDR2 SVGIG (reference sequence). CDR3 amino acids: CAWSNDIFDEQYF. The CDR3 nucleotides read TGTGCCTGGAGCAATGACATATTTGACGAGCAGTACTTC.

J is TRBJ1-2 and V is TRBV2; D remains unclear. Germline V CDR1 and CDR2: SNHLY, FYNNEI. The CDR3 sequence is 14 residues long. Between the trimmed V and J ends, which lost 7 bases and 1 base, there was a span of 13 bases. CDR3 coding DNA: TGTGCCAGCAACCGGGCCACGGGTAACTATGGCTACACCTTC. It codes for CASNRATGNYGYTF.